This TCR beta chain was captured by sequencing in a study of OX40 agonist ivuxolimab in advanced cancers. With regard to the full study: Ivuxolimab was a fully human IgG2 agonistic monoclonal antibody targeting the costimulatory receptor OX40 (CD134). The monotherapy dose-escalation portion (N of about 49 patients) of the phase I ivuxolimab trial is reported in the paper. Prior anti-PD-1, anti-PD-L1 or anti-CTLA-4 therapy was permitted, and checkpoint inhibitors had been received by roughly two fifths of dose-escalation patients. A male proportion of around 83% and a mean age of roughly 58 years, ranging from roughly 23 to 85, were recorded for the dose-escalation cohort. Peripheral TCRbeta sequencing was intended to test whether TCR sequence diversity was altered and clonal T-cell expansion was caused by ivuxolimab. Partial responses occurred in three dose-escalation patients: two with cutaneous melanoma and one with hepatocellular carcinoma. Of the roughly 52 dose-escalation patients, hepatocellular carcinoma was present in approximately 20, melanoma in roughly 15, renal cell carcinoma in 9 and head and neck cancer in 9. Intravenous ivuxolimab was administered to patients every 2 weeks at six dose levels: 0.01, 0.1, 0.3, 1.5, 3 and 10 mg/kg. Summary of the overall study and its limitations: The antigen specificity of the peripheral T cells that underwent clonal expansion was not determined. At doses from 0.1 to 3.0 mg/kg, clonal expansion was seen in both CD4+ and CD8+ blood T cells between baseline and week 6. Low levels of normalized T-cell clonal expansion were also seen in some patients who did not respond. After ivuxolimab, CD8+ T cells had more expanded clones than CD4+ T cells on average. Partial responders in the 0.1-3.0 mg/kg groups had among the lowest normalized peripheral clonal expansion, especially among CD8+ T cells.

CDR3 length: 16 amino acids, cysteine to phenylalanine. Only the CDR3 region is kept as DNA, spanning 48 bases read in frame from base 1. The germline V gene gives CDR1 as LGHNA and CDR2 as YNFKEQ. V was cut back by 0 bases and J by 2 bases, leaving a gap of 14 bases between them. Genomic DNA was isolated from the sorted cells so that the TCRbeta CDR3 region could be sequenced. TCRbeta CDR3 regions were sequenced using the immunoSEQ Assay. The table comes from immuneACCESS by way of TCRdb, which keeps in-frame sequences with V and J called. Part of the clones is missing from these tables; in studies checked, under half for an unresolved V gene and the rest for unknown reasons. This sample lists approximately 70,000 clones; 90% were detected once. The top ten hold approximately 0.5% of the sample. Patients with a history of autoimmune disease or receiving systemic immunosuppression were excluded from the trial. Peripheral blood for TCR sequencing was drawn from every dose cohort at baseline, at cycle 4 day 1 and at cycle 7 day 1. Samples were obtained from an open-label, multicenter, first-in-human phase I dose-escalation trial of ivuxolimab. Adults with locally advanced or metastatic head and neck squamous cell, hepatocellular, melanoma or renal cell carcinoma were enrolled in the trial. Before TCR sequencing, CD4+ T cells and CD8+ T cells from peripheral blood were sorted into separate populations.

Comments on this clone: Its specific antigen is unknown. No base quality values were provided; no much bigger clone lies one nucleotide off.

The sample here was CD4+ or CD8+ T cells sorted from blood, taken in a trial of the OX40 agonist ivuxolimab. The sequence was obtained from an adult with an advanced solid tumor such as melanoma, head and neck, liver or kidney cancer. Recombination connected TRBV4-2 to TRBJ2-7, with the D gene not clear enough to name. The nucleotide sequence is given as TGTGCCAGCAGCCAAGATTACTTACCCCCCCCCTACGAGCAGTACTTC. This encodes CASSQDYLPPPYEQYF.